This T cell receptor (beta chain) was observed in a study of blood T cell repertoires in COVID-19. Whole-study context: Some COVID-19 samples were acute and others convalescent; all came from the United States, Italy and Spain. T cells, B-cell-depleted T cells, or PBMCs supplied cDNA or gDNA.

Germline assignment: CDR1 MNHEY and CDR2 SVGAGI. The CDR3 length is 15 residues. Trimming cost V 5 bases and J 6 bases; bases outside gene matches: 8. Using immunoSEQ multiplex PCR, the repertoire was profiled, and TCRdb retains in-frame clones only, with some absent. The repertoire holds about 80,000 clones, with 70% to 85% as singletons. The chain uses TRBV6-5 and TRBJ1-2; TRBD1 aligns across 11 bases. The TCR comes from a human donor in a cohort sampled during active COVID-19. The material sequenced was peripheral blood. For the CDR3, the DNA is TGTGCCAGCAGTACAGGACAGGGGGCGCAGCATGGCTACACCTTC. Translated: CASSTGQGAQHGYTF.